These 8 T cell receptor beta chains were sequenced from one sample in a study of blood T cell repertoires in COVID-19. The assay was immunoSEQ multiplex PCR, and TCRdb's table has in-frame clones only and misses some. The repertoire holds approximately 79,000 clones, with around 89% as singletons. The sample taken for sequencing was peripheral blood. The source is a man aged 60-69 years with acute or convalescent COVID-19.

The CDR3 here is CASSFSHMNTEAFF. CDR3 bases: TGTGCCAGCAGTTTTAGTCATATGAACACTGAAGCTTTCTTT. The chain carries TRBV27 and TRBJ1-1; no definite D call. Trimming removed 3 bases at V and 0 bases at J, with 8 bases between. This CDR3 spans 14 amino acids. Germline V CDR1 and CDR2: MNHEY, SMNVEV (reference sequence).

For the CDR3, the DNA is TGCGCCAGCAGCCCAGTGACAGGGACGAACACTGAAGCTTTCTTT. This codes for CASSPVTGTNTEAFF. The V gene is TRBV5-1, the J gene TRBJ1-1; 7 bases map to TRBD1. Germline V gives CDR1 SGHRS, CDR2 YFSETQ. The CDR3 is 15 amino acids. V lost 4 bases and J lost 1; bases outside the gene matches: 7.

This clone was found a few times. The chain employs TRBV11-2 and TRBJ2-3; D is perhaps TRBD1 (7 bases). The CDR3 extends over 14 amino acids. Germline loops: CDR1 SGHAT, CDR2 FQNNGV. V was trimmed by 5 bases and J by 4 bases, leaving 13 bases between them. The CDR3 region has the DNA TGTGCCAGCAGCCCCGGAGGGGGCCCAGATACGCAGTATTTT. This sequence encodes CASSPGGGPDTQYF.

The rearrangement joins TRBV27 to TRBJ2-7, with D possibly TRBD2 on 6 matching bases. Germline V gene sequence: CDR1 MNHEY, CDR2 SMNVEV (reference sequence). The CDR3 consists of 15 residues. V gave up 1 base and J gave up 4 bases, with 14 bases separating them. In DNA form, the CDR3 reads TGTGCCAGCAGTTTATTCGCGGCAGGGAGGTACGAGCAGTACTTC. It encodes CASSLFAAGRYEQYF.

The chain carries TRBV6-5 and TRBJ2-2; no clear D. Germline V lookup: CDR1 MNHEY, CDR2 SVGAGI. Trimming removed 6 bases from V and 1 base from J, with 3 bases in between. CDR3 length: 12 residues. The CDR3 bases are TGTGCCAGCAGCAGGAACACCGGGGAGCTGTTTTTT. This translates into CASSRNTGELFF.

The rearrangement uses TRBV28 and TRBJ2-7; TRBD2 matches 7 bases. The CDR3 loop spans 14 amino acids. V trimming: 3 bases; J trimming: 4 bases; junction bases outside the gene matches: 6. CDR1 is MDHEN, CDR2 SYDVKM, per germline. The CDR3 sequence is CASSFRGRSYEQYF. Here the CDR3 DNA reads TGTGCCAGCAGTTTTCGCGGGAGAAGTTACGAGCAGTACTTC.

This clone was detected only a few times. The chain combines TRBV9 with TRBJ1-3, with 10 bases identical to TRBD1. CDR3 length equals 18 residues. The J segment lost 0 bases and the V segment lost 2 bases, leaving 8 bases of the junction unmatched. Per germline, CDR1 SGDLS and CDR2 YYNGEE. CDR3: CASSVLHDRGRSGNTIYF. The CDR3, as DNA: TGTGCCAGCAGCGTCCTACACGACAGGGGGCGCTCTGGAAACACCATATATTTT.

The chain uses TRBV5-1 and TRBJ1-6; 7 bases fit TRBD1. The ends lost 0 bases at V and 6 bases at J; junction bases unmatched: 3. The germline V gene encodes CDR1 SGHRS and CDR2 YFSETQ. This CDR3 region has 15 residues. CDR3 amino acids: CASSLVGTANSPLHF. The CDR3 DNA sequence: TGCGCCAGCAGCTTGGTCGGGACAGCTAATTCACCCCTCCACTTT.